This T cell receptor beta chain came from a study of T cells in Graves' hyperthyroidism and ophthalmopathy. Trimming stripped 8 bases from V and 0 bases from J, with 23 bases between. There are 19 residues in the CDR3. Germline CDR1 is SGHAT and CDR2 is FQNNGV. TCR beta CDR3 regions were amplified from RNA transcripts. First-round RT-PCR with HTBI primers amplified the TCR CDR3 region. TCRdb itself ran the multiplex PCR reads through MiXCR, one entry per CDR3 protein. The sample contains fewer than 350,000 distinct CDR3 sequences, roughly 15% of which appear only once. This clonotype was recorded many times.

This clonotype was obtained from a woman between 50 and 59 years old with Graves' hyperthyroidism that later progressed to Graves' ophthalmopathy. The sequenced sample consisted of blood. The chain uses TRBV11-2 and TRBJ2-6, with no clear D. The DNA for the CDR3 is TGTGCCAGCGTCTCTTTTTCGGTGGTGACAAGCTCTGGGGCCAACGTCCTGACTTTC. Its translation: CASVSFSVVTSSGANVLTF.